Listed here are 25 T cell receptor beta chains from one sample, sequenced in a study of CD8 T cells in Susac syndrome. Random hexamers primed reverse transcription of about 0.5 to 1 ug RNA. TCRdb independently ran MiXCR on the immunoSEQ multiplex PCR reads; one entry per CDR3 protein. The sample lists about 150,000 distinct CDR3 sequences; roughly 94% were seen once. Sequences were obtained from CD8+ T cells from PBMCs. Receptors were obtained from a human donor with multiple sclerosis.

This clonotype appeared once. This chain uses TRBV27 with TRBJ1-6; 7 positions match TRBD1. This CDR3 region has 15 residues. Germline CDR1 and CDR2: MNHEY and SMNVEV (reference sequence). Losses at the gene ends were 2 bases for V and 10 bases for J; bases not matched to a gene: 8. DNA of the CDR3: TGTGCCAGCAGTTTAAAGGGGGCAGGTGGGTCACCCCTCCACTTT. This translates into CASSLKGAGGSPLHF.

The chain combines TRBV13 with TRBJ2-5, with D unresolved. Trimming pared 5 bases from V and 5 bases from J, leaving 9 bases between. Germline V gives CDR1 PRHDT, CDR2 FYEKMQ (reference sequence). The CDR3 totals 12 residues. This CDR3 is CASSPRRETQYF. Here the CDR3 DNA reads TGTGCCAGCAGCCCCCGAAGGGAGACCCAGTACTTC.

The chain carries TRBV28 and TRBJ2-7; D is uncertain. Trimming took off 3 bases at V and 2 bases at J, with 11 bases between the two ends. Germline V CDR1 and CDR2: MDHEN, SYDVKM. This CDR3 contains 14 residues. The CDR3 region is CASSFGIGAYEQYF. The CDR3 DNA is TGTGCCAGCAGTTTTGGGATAGGTGCCTACGAGCAGTACTTC.

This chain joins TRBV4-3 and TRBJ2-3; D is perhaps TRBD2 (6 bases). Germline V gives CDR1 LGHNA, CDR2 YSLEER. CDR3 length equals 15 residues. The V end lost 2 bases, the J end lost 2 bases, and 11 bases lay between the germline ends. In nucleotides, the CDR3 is TGCGCCAGCAGCCAATTTGCGGGGACCACAGATACGCAGTATTTT. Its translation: CASSQFAGTTDTQYF.

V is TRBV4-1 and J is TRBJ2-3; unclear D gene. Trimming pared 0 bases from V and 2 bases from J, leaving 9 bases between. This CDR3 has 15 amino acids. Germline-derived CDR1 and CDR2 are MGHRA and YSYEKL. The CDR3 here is CASSQDTSNTDTQYF. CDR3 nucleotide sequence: TGCGCCAGCAGCCAAGATACTTCAAACACAGATACGCAGTATTTT.

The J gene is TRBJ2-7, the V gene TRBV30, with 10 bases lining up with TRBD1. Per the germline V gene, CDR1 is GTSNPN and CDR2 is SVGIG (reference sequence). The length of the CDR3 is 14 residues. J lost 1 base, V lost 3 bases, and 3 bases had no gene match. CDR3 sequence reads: CAWRGTGVSYEQYF. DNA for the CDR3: TGTGCCTGGAGGGGGACAGGGGTATCCTACGAGCAGTACTTC.

CDR3 in amino acids: CASSFSNEQFF. Written as DNA, the CDR3 is TGTGCCAGCAGTTTTAGTAATGAGCAGTTCTTC. V gene TRBV12-3 or TRBV12-4 combines with J gene TRBJ2-1; no clear D gene. There are 11 residues in the CDR3. The germline V and J ends were trimmed by 3 bases and 7 bases, with 4 bases remaining between them.

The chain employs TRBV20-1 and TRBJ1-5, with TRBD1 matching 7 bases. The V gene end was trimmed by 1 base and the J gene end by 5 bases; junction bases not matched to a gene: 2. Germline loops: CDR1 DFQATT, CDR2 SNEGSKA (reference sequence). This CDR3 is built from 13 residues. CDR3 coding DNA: TGCAGTGCTAGAGGACAGGGCGATCAGCCCCAGCATTTT. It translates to CSARGQGDQPQHF.

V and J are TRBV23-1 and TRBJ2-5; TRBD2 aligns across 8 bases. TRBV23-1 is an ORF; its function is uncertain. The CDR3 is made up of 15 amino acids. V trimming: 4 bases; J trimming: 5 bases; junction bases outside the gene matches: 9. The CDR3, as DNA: TGCGCCAGCAGTCCCCCCCGGACTAGCCGGGAGACCCAGTACTTC. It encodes CASSPPRTSRETQYF.

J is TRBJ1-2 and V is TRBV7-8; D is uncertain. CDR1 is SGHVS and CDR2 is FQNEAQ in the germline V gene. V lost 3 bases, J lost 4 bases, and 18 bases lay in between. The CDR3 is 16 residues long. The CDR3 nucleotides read TGTGCCAGCAGCTTTCGCATCGAGGTTGGGTCCTATGGCTACACCTTC. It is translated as CASSFRIEVGSYGYTF. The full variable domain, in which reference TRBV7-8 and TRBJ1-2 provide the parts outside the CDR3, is GAGVSQSPRYKVAKRGQDVALRCDPISGHVSLFWYQQALGQGPEFLTYFQNEAQLDKSGLPSDRFFAERPEGSVSTLKIQRTQQEDSAVYLCASSFRIEVGSYGYTFGSGTRLTVV.

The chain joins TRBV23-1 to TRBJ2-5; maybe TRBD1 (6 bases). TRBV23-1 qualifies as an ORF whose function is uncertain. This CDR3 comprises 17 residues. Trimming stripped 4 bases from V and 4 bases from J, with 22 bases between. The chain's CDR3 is CASSRAEDRSGRETQYF. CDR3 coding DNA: TGCGCCAGCAGTCGGGCGGAAGACAGGTCCGGCCGAGAGACCCAGTACTTC.

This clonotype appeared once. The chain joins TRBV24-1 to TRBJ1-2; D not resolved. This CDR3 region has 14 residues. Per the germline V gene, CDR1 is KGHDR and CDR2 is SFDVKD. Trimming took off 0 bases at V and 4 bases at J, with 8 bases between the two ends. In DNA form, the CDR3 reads TGTGCCACCAGTGATTTGACAGCCTCCTATGGCTACACCTTC. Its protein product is CATSDLTASYGYTF.

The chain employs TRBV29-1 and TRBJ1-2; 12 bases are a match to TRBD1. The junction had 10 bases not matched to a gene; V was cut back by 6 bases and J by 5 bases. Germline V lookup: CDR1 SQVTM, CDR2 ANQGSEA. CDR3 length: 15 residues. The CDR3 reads CSVVKRDRGHYGYTF. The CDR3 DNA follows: TGCAGCGTCGTCAAAAGGGACAGGGGGCATTATGGCTACACCTTC.

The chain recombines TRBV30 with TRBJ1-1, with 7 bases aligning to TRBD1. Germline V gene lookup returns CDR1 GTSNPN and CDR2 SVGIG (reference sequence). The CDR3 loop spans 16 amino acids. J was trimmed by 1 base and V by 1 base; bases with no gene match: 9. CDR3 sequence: CAWSDDRESANTEAFF. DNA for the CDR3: TGTGCCTGGAGTGACGACAGGGAAAGTGCGAACACTGAAGCTTTCTTT.

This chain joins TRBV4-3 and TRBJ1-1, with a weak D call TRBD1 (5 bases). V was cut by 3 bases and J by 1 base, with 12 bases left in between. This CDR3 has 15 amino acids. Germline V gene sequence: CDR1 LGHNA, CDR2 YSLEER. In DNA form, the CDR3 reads TGCGCCAGCAGCCAGAACCGTGGGGGGAACACTGAAGCTTTCTTT. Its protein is CASSQNRGGNTEAFF.

The CDR3 loop reads CSAPRPGRPQETQYF. The CDR3 DNA is TGCAGTGCTCCGAGGCCAGGGCGCCCTCAAGAGACCCAGTACTTC. The rearrangement uses TRBV20-1 and TRBJ2-5, with TRBD1 as a possible D gene (5 bases). CDR3 length: 15 amino acids. V was trimmed by 5 bases and J by 2 bases, leaving 18 bases between them. Germline CDR1 DFQATT, CDR2 SNEGSKA (reference sequence).

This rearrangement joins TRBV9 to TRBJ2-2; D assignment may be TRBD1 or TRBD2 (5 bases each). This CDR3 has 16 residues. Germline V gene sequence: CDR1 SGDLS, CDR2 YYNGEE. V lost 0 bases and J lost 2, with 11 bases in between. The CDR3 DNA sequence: TGTGCCAGCAGCGTAGTCCGGGACGTCAACACCGGGGAGCTGTTTTTT. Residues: CASSVVRDVNTGELFF.

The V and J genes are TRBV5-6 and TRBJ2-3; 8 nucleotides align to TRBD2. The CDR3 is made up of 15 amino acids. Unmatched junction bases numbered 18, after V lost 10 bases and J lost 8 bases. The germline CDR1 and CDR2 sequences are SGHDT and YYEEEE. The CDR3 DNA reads TGTGCCGGAACCGCGGGCGGGGGGTCGACCGCTACGCAGTATTTT. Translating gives CAGTAGGGSTATQYF.

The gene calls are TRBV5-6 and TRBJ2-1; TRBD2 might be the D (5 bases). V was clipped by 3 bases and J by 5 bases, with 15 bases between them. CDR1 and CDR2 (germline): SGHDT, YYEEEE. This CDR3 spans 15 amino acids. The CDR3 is CASSWVAGLDNEQFF. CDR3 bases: TGTGCCAGCAGCTGGGTTGCGGGCCTGGACAATGAGCAGTTCTTC.

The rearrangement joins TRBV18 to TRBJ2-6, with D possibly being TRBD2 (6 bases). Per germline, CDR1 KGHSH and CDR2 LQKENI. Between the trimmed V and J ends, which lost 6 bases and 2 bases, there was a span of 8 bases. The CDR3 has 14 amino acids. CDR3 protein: CASSRGAGANVLTF. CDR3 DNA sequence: TGTGCCAGCTCCCGCGGGGCTGGGGCCAACGTCCTGACTTTC.

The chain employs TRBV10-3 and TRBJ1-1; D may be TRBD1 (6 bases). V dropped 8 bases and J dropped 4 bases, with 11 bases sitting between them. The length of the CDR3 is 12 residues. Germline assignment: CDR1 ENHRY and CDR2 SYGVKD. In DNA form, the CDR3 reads TGTGCCATCCGGACAGCAGGCACTGAAGCTTTCTTT. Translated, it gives CAIRTAGTEAFF.

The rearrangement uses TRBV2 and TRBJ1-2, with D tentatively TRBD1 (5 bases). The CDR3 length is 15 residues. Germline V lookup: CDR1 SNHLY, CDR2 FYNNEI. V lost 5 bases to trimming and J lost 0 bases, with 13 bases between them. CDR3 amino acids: CASSRRGDANYGYTF. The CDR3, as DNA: TGTGCCAGCAGTCGTCGGGGGGACGCTAACTATGGCTACACCTTC.

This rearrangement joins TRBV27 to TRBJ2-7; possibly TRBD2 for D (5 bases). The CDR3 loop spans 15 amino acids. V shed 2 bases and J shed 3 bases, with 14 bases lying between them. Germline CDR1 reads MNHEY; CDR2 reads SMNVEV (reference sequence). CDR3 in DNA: TGTGCCAGCAGTTTAGGTCGAGGGCGGCTCTACGAGCAGTACTTC. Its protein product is CASSLGRGRLYEQYF.

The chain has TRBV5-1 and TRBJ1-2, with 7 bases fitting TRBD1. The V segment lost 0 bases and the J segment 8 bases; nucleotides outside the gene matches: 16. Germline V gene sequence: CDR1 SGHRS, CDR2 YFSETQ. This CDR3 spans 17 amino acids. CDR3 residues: CASSLGQTRDRVRGYTF. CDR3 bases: TGCGCCAGCAGCTTGGGTCAAACCCGTGACAGGGTCAGAGGCTACACCTTC. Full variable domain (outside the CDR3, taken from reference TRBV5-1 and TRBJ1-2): KAGVTQTPRYLIKTRGQQVTLSCSPISGHRSVSWYQQTPGQGLQFLFEYFSETQRNKGNFPGRFSGRQFSNSRSEMNVSTLELGDSALYLCASSLGQTRDRVRGYTFGSGTRLTVV.

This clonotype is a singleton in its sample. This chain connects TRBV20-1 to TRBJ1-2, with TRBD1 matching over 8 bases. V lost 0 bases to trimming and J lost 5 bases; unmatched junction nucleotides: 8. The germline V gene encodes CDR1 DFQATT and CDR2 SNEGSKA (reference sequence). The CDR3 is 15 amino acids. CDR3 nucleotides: TGCAGTGCTAGAGATACGGACAGGGTCGTATATGGCTACACCTTC. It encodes CSARDTDRVVYGYTF.